The TCR beta chain under discussion was sequenced for a study of T-cell reconstitution after alpha-beta-depleted transplantation in children. Trimming shortened V by 5 bases and J by 7 bases, and 14 bases separated the two germline ends. Germline assignment: CDR1 SQVTM and CDR2 ANQGSEA. The CDR3 consists of 13 residues. This clonotype occurred many times. Unique molecular identifiers were used to barcode this TCRbeta library. TCRdb itself ran the PCR reads through MiXCR, one entry per CDR3 protein. The sample contains 500,000 to 750,000 distinct CDR3 sequences, 10% to 15% of which appear only once. The rearrangement joins TRBV29-1 to TRBJ2-2; D unresolved. The specimen comprised PBMCs, mostly from graft donor cells, sampled 360 days after TCRalphabeta/CD19-depleted stem cell transplant. This clonotype originated in a male patient aged 10 to 17 who had a stem cell transplant for acute myeloid leukemia, so the T cells may come from the graft donor. The CDR3 nucleotides are TGCAGCGTTCAGAACCGCGACCTCGGGGAGCTGTTTTTT. Translating gives CSVQNRDLGELFF.